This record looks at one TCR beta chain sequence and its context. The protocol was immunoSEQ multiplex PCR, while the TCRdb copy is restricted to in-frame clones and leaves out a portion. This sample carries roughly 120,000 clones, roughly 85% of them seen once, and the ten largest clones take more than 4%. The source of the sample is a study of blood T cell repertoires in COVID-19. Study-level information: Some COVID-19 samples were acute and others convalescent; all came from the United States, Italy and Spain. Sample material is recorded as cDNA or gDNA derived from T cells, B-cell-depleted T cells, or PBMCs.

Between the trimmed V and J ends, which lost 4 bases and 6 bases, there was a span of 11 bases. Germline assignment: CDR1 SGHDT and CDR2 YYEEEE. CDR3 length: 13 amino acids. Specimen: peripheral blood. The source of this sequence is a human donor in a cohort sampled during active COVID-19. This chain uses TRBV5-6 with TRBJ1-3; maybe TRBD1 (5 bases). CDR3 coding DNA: TGTGCCAGCAGCCGGGGGACCGTAAACACCATATATTTT. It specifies CASSRGTVNTIYF.